These 10 T cell receptor beta chains were sequenced from one sample in a study of neurological immune-mediated disorders. Via MiXCR, TCRdb re-called the 5' RACE reads, giving one row per CDR3 protein. The sample carries some 43,000 distinct CDR3 sequences, 2% to 2.5% recorded once. Sequencing was performed on PBMCs. All receptors derive from a man under 40 with multiple sclerosis.

This clonotype was picked up many times. The chain joins TRBV24-1 to TRBJ2-1; no clear D. The CDR3 is 15 residues long. Looked up from germline, CDR1 is KGHDR and CDR2 is SFDVKD. V was trimmed by 0 bases and J by 10 bases, leaving 15 bases between them. CDR3 nucleotides: TGTGCCACCAGTGATTTGTACGTTCCCGCGCGAGAGCAGTTCTTC. Amino acids: CATSDLYVPAREQFF.

This clonotype was recorded at least ten times. The gene calls are TRBV18 and TRBJ2-1; D may be TRBD2 (5 bases). The germline V gene encodes CDR1 KGHSH and CDR2 LQKENI. V was cut by 3 bases and J by 4 bases, with 10 bases left in between. There are 14 residues in the CDR3. The CDR3 region is CASSPARTYNEQFF. The CDR3 nucleotides read TGTGCCAGCTCACCGGCTAGGACTTACAATGAGCAGTTCTTC.

This clonotype was recorded many times. The chain joins TRBV5-6 to TRBJ2-3; D not resolved. V was pared by 3 bases and J by 0 bases, with 5 bases between. Germline loops: CDR1 SGHDT, CDR2 YYEEEE. The CDR3 sequence is 13 residues long. The CDR3: CASSSYSTDTQYF. The CDR3 nucleotides are TGTGCCAGCAGCTCTTATAGCACAGATACGCAGTATTTT.

The sample holds many counts of this clonotype. The chain employs TRBV11-2 and TRBJ2-1; 9 bases are a match to TRBD2. V lost 3 bases, J lost 6 bases, and 3 bases stayed unmatched. The CDR3 has 14 amino acids. Germline values: CDR1 SGHAT, CDR2 FQNNGV. The CDR3 coding sequence is TGTGCCAGCAGCTTGCTAGCGGGGCCCAATGAGCAGTTCTTC. This codes for CASSLLAGPNEQFF.

This clonotype was detected ten times or more. J is TRBJ1-2 and V is TRBV12-3 or TRBV12-4; 11 nucleotides align to TRBD1. The V gene end was trimmed by 4 bases and the J gene end by 8 bases; junction bases not matched to a gene: 6. This CDR3 spans 14 amino acids. As DNA, the CDR3 is TGTGCCAGCAGTTCATCGGACAGGGGGCTCGGCTACACCTTC. Translating gives CASSSSDRGLGYTF.

This clonotype has a count of ten or more. This chain connects TRBV9 to TRBJ2-3, with 9 bases identical to TRBD2. Looked up from germline, CDR1 is SGDLS and CDR2 is YYNGEE. With 0 bases clipped from V and 5 bases from J, the junction kept 7 bases outside the gene matches. The length of the CDR3 is 16 residues. The chain's CDR3 is CASSVDIAGAGDTQYF. In DNA, the CDR3 is TGTGCCAGCAGCGTAGATATAGCGGGAGCGGGAGATACGCAGTATTTT. Full variable domain (remainder filled in from reference TRBV9 and TRBJ2-3): DSGVTQTPKHLITATGQRVTLRCSPRSGDLSVYWYQQSLDQGLQFLIQYYNGEERAKGNILERFSAQQFPDLHSELNLSSLELGDSALYFCASSVDIAGAGDTQYFGPGTRLTVL.

The sample holds many counts of this clonotype. J is TRBJ2-3 and V is TRBV29-1; 10 nucleotides match TRBD2. Germline-derived CDR1 and CDR2 are SQVTM and ANQGSEA. Trimming at V came to 6 bases and at J to 8 bases, leaving 5 bases not matched to a gene. This CDR3 has 12 amino acids. DNA for the CDR3: TGCAGCGTGGAAATAGCGGGGGGTACGCAGTATTTT. Amino acid sequence: CSVEIAGGTQYF.

This clonotype was detected ten times or more. The chain employs TRBV20-1 and TRBJ2-2; 7 nucleotides agree with TRBD1. The germline V gene has CDR1 DFQATT and CDR2 SNEGSKA (reference sequence). J gave up 3 bases and V 6 bases, and 7 bases lay outside the gene matches. The CDR3 contains 14 residues. The CDR3 DNA reads TGCAGTGCACCCGGGACAGTGGACACCGGGGAGCTGTTTTTT. Its translation is CSAPGTVDTGELFF.

This clonotype was detected ten times or more. The chain employs TRBV7-6 and TRBJ2-7; D is perhaps TRBD1 (6 bases). V dropped 0 bases and J dropped 5 bases, with 11 bases sitting between them. Germline values: CDR1 SGHVS, CDR2 FNYEAQ. CDR3 size: 14 residues. The CDR3 DNA sequence: TGTGCCAGCAGCTTAGCACAGGGAATTGACGAGCAGTACTTC. It is translated as CASSLAQGIDEQYF.

At least ten counts were recorded for this clonotype. This sequence joins TRBV10-2 and TRBJ2-1, with D possibly being TRBD2 (6 bases). The CDR3 has 13 amino acids. Between the trimmed V and J ends, which lost 6 bases and 7 bases, there was a span of 13 bases. CDR1 and CDR2 from the germline V gene are WSHSY and SAAADI. The CDR3 DNA sequence: TGCGCCAGCAGCACATTAGCGGATAATGAGCAGTTCTTC. Encoded protein: CASSTLADNEQFF.